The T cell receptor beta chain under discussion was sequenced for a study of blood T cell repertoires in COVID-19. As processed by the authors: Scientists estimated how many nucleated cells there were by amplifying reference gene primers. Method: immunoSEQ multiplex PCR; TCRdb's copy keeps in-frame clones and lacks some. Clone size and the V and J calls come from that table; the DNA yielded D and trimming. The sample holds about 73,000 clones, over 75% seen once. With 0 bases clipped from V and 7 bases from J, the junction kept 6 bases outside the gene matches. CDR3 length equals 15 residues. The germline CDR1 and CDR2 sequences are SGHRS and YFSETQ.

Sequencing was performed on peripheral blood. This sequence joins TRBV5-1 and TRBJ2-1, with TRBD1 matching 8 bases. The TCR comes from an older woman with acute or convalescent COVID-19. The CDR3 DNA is TGCGCCAGCAGCTTGGTCCAGGGGGCAAGTAATGAGCAGTTCTTC. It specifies CASSLVQGASNEQFF. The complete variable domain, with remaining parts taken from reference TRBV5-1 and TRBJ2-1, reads KAGVTQTPRYLIKTRGQQVTLSCSPISGHRSVSWYQQTPGQGLQFLFEYFSETQRNKGNFPGRFSGRQFSNSRSEMNVSTLELGDSALYLCASSLVQGASNEQFFGPGTRLTVL.